This record covers a single TCR beta chain. What it binds is not known. The record originates from a study of shared clonotypes between healthy human individuals. General study findings and limits: The study found roughly 5.3% of naive CD4 clonotypes shared across a handful of donors. Inspection by rarefaction showed sorted-subset sequencing to be incomplete despite large depth.

Within Nashville, Tennessee resided all donors, each a Caucasian adult. In the source study's methods: In the immunoSEQ data, sequences were junction-only and lacked quality scores, so filtering differed. Some clones are missing from TCRdb's copy, which holds only in-frame ones; the method was immunoSEQ multiplex PCR. That table gives V, J and clone size, and the DNA gave D and trimming. The data show 2 million to 2.5 million clones, 93% seen once. Germline V gives CDR1 MNHEY, CDR2 SVGAGI. The CDR3 loop spans 13 amino acids. V lost 0 bases and J 4 bases, leaving 6 bases between the germline ends. This TCR was recovered from a man younger than 30 in good health. Some clones in this sample may be carry-over from other donors' samples. The sequencing sample was made of naive CD4+ T cells from PBMCs. The subset was: CD45RA+ positively selected. The rearrangement joins TRBV6-5 to TRBJ1-2; D gene uncertain. The CDR3 here is CASSYSPAYGYTF. DNA of the CDR3: TGTGCCAGCAGTTACTCCCCAGCCTATGGCTACACCTTC.